The 25 T cell receptor beta chains given below trace back to one sample, sequenced in a study of siplizumab effects on memory and regulatory T cells. Generated by immunoSEQ multiplex PCR, the TCRdb table keeps only in-frame clones and is missing some. The sample shows approximately 100,000 clones, roughly 94% of them seen only once. The material sequenced was Tregs sorted from blood. Every receptor here comes from a human donor in good health.

This chain uses TRBV5-8 with TRBJ2-7; D perhaps matches TRBD2 (5 bases). CDR1 SGHTS and CDR2 YDEGEE come from the germline V gene. The CDR3 length is 13 residues. Trimming pared 6 bases from V and 11 bases from J, leaving 21 bases between. The chain's CDR3 is CASMGRENTREYF. The CDR3 DNA reads TGTGCCAGCATGGGGAGAGAAAATACTAGGGAGTACTTC.

This rearrangement joins TRBV4-2 to TRBJ2-1; D is undetermined. The CDR3 consists of 13 residues. CDR1 and CDR2 (germline): LGHNA, YNFKEQ. The V end lost 1 base, the J end lost 8 bases, and 9 bases lay between the germline ends. The DNA for the CDR3 is TGTGCCAGCAGCCAAGGCTCAGGCGATGAGCAGTTCTTC. It codes for CASSQGSGDEQFF.

The chain recombines TRBV6-1 with TRBJ2-4; the D gene is possibly TRBD2 (5 bases). CDR3 length equals 13 residues. CDR1 is MNHNS, CDR2 SASEGT, per germline. V shed 8 bases and J shed 1 base, with 9 bases lying between them. This CDR3 is CASGRRAKNIQYF. For the CDR3, the DNA is TGTGCCAGCGGAAGGAGGGCCAAAAACATTCAGTACTTC.

The chain combines TRBV19 with TRBJ2-7; D gene unclear. Per the germline V gene, CDR1 is LNHDA and CDR2 is SQIVND (reference sequence). Trimming removed 3 bases at V and 2 bases at J, with 14 bases between. The CDR3 consists of 15 residues. This CDR3 reads CASSITFGRPYEQYF. CDR3 DNA sequence: TGTGCCAGTAGTATTACTTTTGGCAGGCCCTACGAGCAGTACTTC.

The V call is TRBV7-9, the J call TRBJ1-5; perhaps TRBD1 as D (6 bases). V was trimmed by 4 bases and J by 9 bases, leaving 13 bases between them. The CDR3 length is 13 residues. The germline CDR1 and CDR2 sequences are SEHNR and FQNEAQ (reference sequence). The CDR3 sequence is CASSSNRGGPQHF. The CDR3 region has the DNA TGTGCCAGCAGCTCCAATAGGGGGGGGCCCCAGCATTTT.

The V and J genes are TRBV5-1 and TRBJ2-1, with TRBD2 identical over 7 bases. Germline V gives CDR1 SGHRS, CDR2 YFSETQ. V was pared by 5 bases and J by 0 bases, with 5 bases of the junction left unmatched. The CDR3 is 15 amino acids. The CDR3 reads CASRGGTGSYNEQFF. CDR3 nucleotide sequence: TGCGCCAGCAGGGGAGGGACTGGCTCCTACAATGAGCAGTTCTTC.

The chain combines TRBV14 with TRBJ2-4, with D unclear. The germline gives CDR1 SGHDN, CDR2 FVKESK. The CDR3 extends over 12 amino acids. V lost 5 bases and J 5 bases, leaving 7 bases between the germline ends. CDR3 region: CASSWTENIQYF. The CDR3 region has the DNA TGTGCCAGCAGCTGGACGGAAAACATTCAGTACTTC.

The genes are TRBV30 and TRBJ2-7; D is ambiguous. CDR3 length: 13 residues. Germline V gene sequence: CDR1 GTSNPN, CDR2 SVGIG (reference sequence). V lost 6 bases, J lost 1 base, and 13 bases lay in between. CDR3 amino acids: CACVRPQSYEQYF. The CDR3 region has the DNA TGTGCCTGCGTAAGGCCCCAATCCTACGAGCAGTACTTC.

The CDR3 DNA is TGTGCCAGCAGCTCCATAGCGGGAGGAGTGGATACGCAGTATTTT. Encoded protein: CASSSIAGGVDTQYF. The chain combines TRBV11-1 with TRBJ2-3, with 10 positions matching TRBD2. CDR1 is SGHAT and CDR2 is FQDESV in the germline V gene (reference sequence). CDR3 length: 15 residues. Unmatched junction bases numbered 7, after V lost 4 bases and J lost 6 bases.

The J gene is TRBJ2-7, the V gene TRBV6-5; 14 positions agree with TRBD2. Germline V gene sequence: CDR1 MNHEY, CDR2 SVGAGI. This CDR3 region has 16 residues. V was clipped by 0 bases and J by 6 bases; unmatched bases: 4. The CDR3 region is CASSYSTSGRAREQYF. The CDR3 DNA is TGTGCCAGCAGTTACTCGACTAGCGGGAGGGCCCGCGAGCAGTACTTC.

The chain couples TRBV6-6 to TRBJ1-6; D is unclear. Germline values: CDR1 MNHNY, CDR2 SVGAGI (reference sequence). The CDR3 consists of 14 residues. V lost 2 bases and J 9 bases, leaving 11 bases between the germline ends. The CDR3 loop reads CASSYTFQSSPLHF. CDR3 DNA sequence: TGTGCCAGCAGTTACACCTTTCAGTCTTCACCCCTCCACTTT.

The J gene is TRBJ1-4, the V gene TRBV21-1. TRBV21-1 is assigned pseudogene status. There are 20 residues in the CDR3. The CDR3 bases are TGTGCCAGCAGCCCTAGGCGGCCGGACCGAGGGATAGCCACGTGGGAAAAACTGTTTTTT. Encoded protein: CASSPRRPDRGIATWEKLFF.

Here the CDR3 DNA reads TGTGCCAGCAGTCCACCGCCAGCGAGGTCCTACAATGAGCAGTTCTTC. This translates into CASSPPPARSYNEQFF. V gene TRBV28 combines with J gene TRBJ2-1, with no clear D. CDR1 MDHEN and CDR2 SYDVKM come from the germline V gene. Trimming pared 5 bases from V and 1 base from J, leaving 15 bases between. This CDR3 contains 16 residues.

This chain joins TRBV5-1 and TRBJ2-1, with 11 bases aligning to TRBD2. V was clipped by 1 base and J by 7 bases; unmatched bases: 10. The CDR3 consists of 17 residues. Germline V gene data show CDR1 as SGHRS and CDR2 as YFSETQ. The DNA of the CDR3 is TGCGCCAGCAGCTTGAGGGCTAGCGGGAGGCTATGGAATGAGCAGTTCTTC. It is translated as CASSLRASGRLWNEQFF.

The rearrangement uses TRBV6-5 and TRBJ2-3; D may correspond to TRBD1 or TRBD2 (5 bases each). V lost 5 bases and J 11 bases, leaving 14 bases between the germline ends. Germline V gene data show CDR1 as MNHEY and CDR2 as SVGAGI. The CDR3 runs to 12 residues. Here the CDR3 DNA reads TGTGCCAGCAGTACTGGGGGAAAGGTGCAGTATTTT. It translates to CASSTGGKVQYF.

The table lists this clone with a count of one. The gene calls are TRBV25-1 and TRBJ2-2; no clear D. The CDR3 has 14 amino acids. V was pared by 9 bases and J by 2 bases, with 13 bases between. Germline CDR1 reads MGHDK; CDR2 reads SYGVNS. The CDR3 sequence is CASLNSLNTGELFF. The CDR3 DNA reads TGTGCCAGTCTGAATAGCCTCAACACCGGGGAGCTGTTTTTT.

V and J are TRBV7-2 and TRBJ1-1; D is unclear. The CDR3 sequence is 15 residues long. V gave up 1 base and J gave up 1 base, with 10 bases separating them. CDR1 SGHTA and CDR2 FQGNSA come from the germline V gene. The CDR3 region is CASSLVAGQNTEAFF. DNA for the CDR3: TGTGCCAGCAGCTTAGTGGCGGGCCAGAACACTGAAGCTTTCTTT. Full variable domain (missing parts from reference TRBV7-2 and TRBJ1-1): GAGVSQSPSNKVTEKGKDVELRCDPISGHTALYWYRQSLGQGLEFLIYFQGNSAPDKSGLPSDRFSAERTGGSVSTLTIQRTQQEDSAVYLCASSLVAGQNTEAFFGQGTRLTVV.

The CDR3 sequence is CSVGIRQGSHEQYF. In nucleotides, the CDR3 is TGCAGCGTTGGAATACGACAGGGGTCCCACGAGCAGTACTTC. The chain uses TRBV29-1 and TRBJ2-7; 8 bases fit TRBD1. This CDR3 contains 14 residues. CDR1 is SQVTM and CDR2 is ANQGSEA in the germline V gene. J gave up 5 bases and V 4 bases, and 10 bases lay outside the gene matches.

The chain is built from TRBV28 and TRBJ1-1; 8 nucleotides agree with TRBD1. J was trimmed by 5 bases and V by 2 bases; bases with no gene match: 10. This CDR3 is built from 16 residues. Germline V gene lookup returns CDR1 MDHEN and CDR2 SYDVKM. The CDR3 reads CASSLAGGLLRTEAFF. DNA of the CDR3: TGTGCCAGCAGTTTAGCAGGGGGCCTGTTGAGAACTGAAGCTTTCTTT.

The chain uses TRBV21-1 and TRBJ2-7. TRBV21-1 is marked as a pseudogene. CDR3 size: 12 residues. CDR3 sequence (DNA): TGTGCCAGCAATGCAAAGTCGTACGAGCAGTACTTC. Translated, it gives CASNAKSYEQYF.

The rearrangement joins TRBV25-1 to TRBJ2-2; TRBD1 aligns across 8 bases. The V gene's germline CDR1 is MGHDK and CDR2 SYGVNS. Trimming cost V 5 bases and J 3 bases; bases outside gene matches: 5. The CDR3 has 15 amino acids. In nucleotides, the CDR3 is TGTGCCAGCAGTAATTGGACAGGGCACACCGGGGAGCTGTTTTTT. This translates into CASSNWTGHTGELFF. The whole variable domain, filled in from reference TRBV25-1 and TRBJ2-2, reads EADIYQTPRYLVIGTGKKITLECSQTMGHDKMYWYQQDPGMELHLIHYSYGVNSTEKGDLSSESTVSRIRTEHFPLTLESARPSHTSQYLCASSNWTGHTGELFFGEGSRLTVL.

This clone was detected once. The chain links TRBV28 to TRBJ2-5; 9 positions agree with TRBD1. The V gene end was trimmed by 5 bases and the J gene end by 13 bases; junction bases not matched to a gene: 8. The CDR3 length is 12 residues. Germline V CDR1 and CDR2: MDHEN, SYDVKM. CDR3 sequence (DNA): TGTGCCAGCAGTAGCTTGGACAGGGGTCGGTACTTC. It yields the protein CASSSLDRGRYF.

The chain joins TRBV12-5 to TRBJ1-2, with 10 bases matching TRBD1. V was pared by 5 bases and J by 6 bases, with 6 bases of the junction left unmatched. The CDR3 is 14 amino acids. CDR1 is LGHNT and CDR2 is FRNRAP in the germline V gene. The CDR3 loop reads CASGIGQGEDGYTF. CDR3 in DNA: TGTGCTAGTGGTATCGGACAGGGGGAGGATGGCTACACCTTC.

The rearrangement links TRBV20-1 to TRBJ2-7, with D tentatively TRBD2 (5 bases). The CDR3 sequence is 11 residues long. V was pared by 3 bases and J by 6 bases, with 9 bases between. Germline lookup yields CDR1 DFQATT and CDR2 SNEGSKA (reference sequence). The CDR3 DNA reads TGCAGTGCTAGTCTAGGAGGCGAGCAGTACTTC. This codes for CSASLGGEQYF.

V is TRBV2 and J is TRBJ2-3; 7 bases map to TRBD2. Looked up from germline, CDR1 is SNHLY and CDR2 is FYNNEI. V trimming: 7 bases; J trimming: 10 bases; junction bases outside the gene matches: 8. The CDR3 has 12 residues. Here the CDR3 reads CASKRGLTPQYF. The CDR3 nucleotides are TGTGCCAGCAAGAGGGGACTAACGCCGCAGTATTTT.